The clone carrying this TCR beta chain was seen a handful of times. Its antigen is still unknown. With a much larger clone just one base away, this may be a read error. The authors built TCR beta libraries using iRepertoire HTBI primers and Arm-PCR of CDR3 regions. TCRdb independently ran MiXCR on the multiplex PCR reads; one entry per CDR3 protein. Here the sample spans 410,000 or so distinct CDR3 sequences, under 15% being singletons. The data are from a study of regulatory T cells in long-lasting Graves disease. Across the study: Antithyroid drugs had been taken by newly diagnosed Graves' patients for under 3 months. Study conclusions and caveats: TRBV28, TRBJ1-2 and TRBJ2-5 emerged as the favored segments in persistent disease.

The time point is: newly diagnosed GD, antithyroid drugs for less than 3 months. RNA extracted from PBMCs served as the sequencing template. CDR1 is SGHRS, CDR2 YFSETQ, per germline. This CDR3 has 13 residues. V gave up 4 bases and J gave up 10 bases, with 15 bases separating them. These data also featured in a second study, about T cells in Graves' hyperthyroidism and ophthalmopathy. That work contributes: Hyperthyroidism of Graves' type that showed no ophthalmopathy progression within 18 months was stable.

The sample consisted of peripheral blood mononuclear cells (PBMCs), taken at new diagnosis, from a patient treated with antithyroid drugs. This rearrangement joins TRBV5-1 to TRBJ2-1, with a weak D call TRBD2 (7 bases). This receptor was taken from a woman between 25 and 40 years old with Graves disease. CDR3 sequence (DNA): TGCGCCAGCAGCCCCGGCGGGGGCAACGAGCAGTTCTTC. Protein: CASSPGGGNEQFF. The complete variable domain, with remaining parts taken from reference TRBV5-1 and TRBJ2-1, reads KAGVTQTPRYLIKTRGQQVTLSCSPISGHRSVSWYQQTPGQGLQFLFEYFSETQRNKGNFPGRFSGRQFSNSRSEMNVSTLELGDSALYLCASSPGGGNEQFFGPGTRLTVL.